The source of this TCR beta chain is a study of shared clonotypes between healthy human individuals. As regards this clone: Its antigen is unknown.

The authors sequenced unsorted PBMC DNA on ten immunoSEQ deep assay plates. Here immunoSEQ multiplex PCR was the method, and the copy in TCRdb shows in-frame clones only, minus some. Of approximately 510,000 clones in the sample, about four fifths were seen once. There were no recent acute infections or vaccinations among the donors, who were healthy HIV-negative adults. Overall study findings and caveats: Researchers sampled blood only, noting tissue repertoires likely differ.

The origin of this receptor is a woman aged 40 to 50 in good health. Some clones in this sample may be carry-over from other donors' samples. Sequenced material: PBMCs.

Here the CDR3 DNA reads TGTGCCAGCAGCGTATCTATGTACCAGCTCGACAATGAGCAGTTCTTC. As protein: CASSVSMYQLDNEQFF. The chain joins TRBV9 to TRBJ2-1, with D unresolved. Germline CDR1 SGDLS, CDR2 YYNGEE. V was trimmed by 1 base and J by 5 bases, leaving 16 bases between them. This CDR3 is 16 amino acids long.